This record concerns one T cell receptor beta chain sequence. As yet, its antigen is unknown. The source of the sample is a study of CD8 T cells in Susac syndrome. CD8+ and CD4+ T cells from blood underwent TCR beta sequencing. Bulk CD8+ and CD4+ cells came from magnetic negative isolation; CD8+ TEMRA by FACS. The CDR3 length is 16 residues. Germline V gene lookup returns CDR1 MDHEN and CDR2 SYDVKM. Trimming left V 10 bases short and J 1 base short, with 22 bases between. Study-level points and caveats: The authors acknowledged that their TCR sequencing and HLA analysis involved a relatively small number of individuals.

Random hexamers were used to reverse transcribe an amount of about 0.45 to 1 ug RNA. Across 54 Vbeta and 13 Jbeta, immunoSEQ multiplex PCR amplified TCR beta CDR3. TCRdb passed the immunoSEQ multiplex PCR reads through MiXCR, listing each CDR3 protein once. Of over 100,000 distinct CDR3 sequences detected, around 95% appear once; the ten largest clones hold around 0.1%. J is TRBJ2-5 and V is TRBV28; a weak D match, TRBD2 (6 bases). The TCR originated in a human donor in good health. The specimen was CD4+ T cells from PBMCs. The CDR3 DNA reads TGTGCCACCCGCACGAGGAGGGAAAACCCCCAAGAGACCCAGTACTTC. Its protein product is CATRTRRENPQETQYF.